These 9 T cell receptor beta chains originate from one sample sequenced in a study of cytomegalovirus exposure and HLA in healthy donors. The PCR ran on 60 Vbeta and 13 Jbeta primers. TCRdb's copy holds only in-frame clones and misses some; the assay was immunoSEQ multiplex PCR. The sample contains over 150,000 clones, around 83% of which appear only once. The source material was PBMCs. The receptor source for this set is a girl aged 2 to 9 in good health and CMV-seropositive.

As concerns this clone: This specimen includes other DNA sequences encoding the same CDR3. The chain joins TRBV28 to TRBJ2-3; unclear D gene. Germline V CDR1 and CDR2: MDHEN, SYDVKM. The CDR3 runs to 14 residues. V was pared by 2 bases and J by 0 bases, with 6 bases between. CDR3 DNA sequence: TGTGCCAGCAGTTTAGCGGCTAGCACAGATACGCAGTATTTT. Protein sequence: CASSLAASTDTQYF.

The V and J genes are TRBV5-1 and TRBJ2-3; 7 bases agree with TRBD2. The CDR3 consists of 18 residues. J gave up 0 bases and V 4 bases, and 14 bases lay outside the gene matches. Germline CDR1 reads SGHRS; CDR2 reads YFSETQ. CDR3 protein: CASSHPHRLAESTDTQYF. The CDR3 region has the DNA TGCGCCAGCAGCCACCCCCACAGACTAGCTGAGAGCACAGATACGCAGTATTTT.

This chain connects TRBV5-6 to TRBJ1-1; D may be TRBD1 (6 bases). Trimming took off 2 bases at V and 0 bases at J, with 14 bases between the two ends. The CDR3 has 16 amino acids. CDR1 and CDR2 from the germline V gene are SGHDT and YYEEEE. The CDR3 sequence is CASSFFSGHMNTEAFF. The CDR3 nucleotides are TGTGCCAGCAGCTTCTTTTCGGGACATATGAACACTGAAGCTTTCTTT.

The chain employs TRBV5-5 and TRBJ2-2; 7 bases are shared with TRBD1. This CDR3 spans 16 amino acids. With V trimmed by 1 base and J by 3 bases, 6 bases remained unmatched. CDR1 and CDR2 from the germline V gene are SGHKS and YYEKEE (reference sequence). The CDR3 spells CASSLRGGADTGELFF. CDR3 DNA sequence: TGTGCCAGCAGCTTGAGAGGGGGCGCGGACACCGGGGAGCTGTTTTTT.

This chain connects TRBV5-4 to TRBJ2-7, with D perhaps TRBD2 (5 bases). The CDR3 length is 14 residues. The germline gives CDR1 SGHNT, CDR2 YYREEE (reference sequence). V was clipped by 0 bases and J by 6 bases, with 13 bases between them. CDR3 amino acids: CASSLVGSGSEQYF. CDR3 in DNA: TGTGCCAGCAGCTTGGTAGGGTCGGGGAGCGAGCAGTACTTC.

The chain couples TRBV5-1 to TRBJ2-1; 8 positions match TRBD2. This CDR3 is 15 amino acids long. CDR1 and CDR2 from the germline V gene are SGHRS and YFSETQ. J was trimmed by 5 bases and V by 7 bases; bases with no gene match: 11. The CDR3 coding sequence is TGCGCCAGCTCCCGATGGGGGACTAGAGACAATGAGCAGTTCTTC. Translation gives CASSRWGTRDNEQFF.

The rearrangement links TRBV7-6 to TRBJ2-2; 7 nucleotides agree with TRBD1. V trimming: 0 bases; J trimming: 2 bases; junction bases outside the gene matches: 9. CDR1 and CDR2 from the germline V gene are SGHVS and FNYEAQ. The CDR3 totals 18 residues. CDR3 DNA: TGTGCCAGCAGCTTAGCGCTAGGGGACAGAACTAACACCGGGGAGCTGTTTTTT. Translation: CASSLALGDRTNTGELFF.

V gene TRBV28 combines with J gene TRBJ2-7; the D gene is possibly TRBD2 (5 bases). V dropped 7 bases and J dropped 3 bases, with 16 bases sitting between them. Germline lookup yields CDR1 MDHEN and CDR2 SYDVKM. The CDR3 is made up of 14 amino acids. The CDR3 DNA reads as TGTGCCAGCACCCTTAGCCGGGATCTCTACGAGCAGTACTTC. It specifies CASTLSRDLYEQYF. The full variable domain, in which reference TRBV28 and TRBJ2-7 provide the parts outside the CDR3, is DVKVTQSSRYLVKRTGEKVFLECVQDMDHENMFWYRQDPGLGLRLIYFSYDVKMKEKGDIPEGYSVSREKKERFSLILESASTNQTSMYLCASTLSRDLYEQYFGPGTRLTVT.

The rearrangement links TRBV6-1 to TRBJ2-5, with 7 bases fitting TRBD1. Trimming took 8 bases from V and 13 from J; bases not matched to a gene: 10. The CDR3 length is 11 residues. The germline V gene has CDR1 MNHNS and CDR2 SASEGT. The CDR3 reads CASEGDSFLYF. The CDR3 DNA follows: TGTGCCAGCGAGGGGGACAGTTTTTTGTACTTC.